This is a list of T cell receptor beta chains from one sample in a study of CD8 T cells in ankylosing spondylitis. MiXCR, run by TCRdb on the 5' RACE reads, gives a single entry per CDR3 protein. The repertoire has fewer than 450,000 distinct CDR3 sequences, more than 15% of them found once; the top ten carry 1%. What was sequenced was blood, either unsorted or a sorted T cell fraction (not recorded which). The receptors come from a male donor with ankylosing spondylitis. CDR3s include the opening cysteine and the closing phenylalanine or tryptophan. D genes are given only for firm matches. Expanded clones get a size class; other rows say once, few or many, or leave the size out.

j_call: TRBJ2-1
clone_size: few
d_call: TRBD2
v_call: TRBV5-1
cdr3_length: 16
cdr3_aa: CASSGGALAGEAEQFF
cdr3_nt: TGCGCCAGCAGCGGGGGGGCCCTAGCGGGAGAGGCTGAGCAGTTCTTC

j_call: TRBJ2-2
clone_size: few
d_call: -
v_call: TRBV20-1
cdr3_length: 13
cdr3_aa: CSARDANTGELFF
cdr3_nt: TGCAGTGCTAGAGACGCTAACACCGGGGAGCTGTTTTTT

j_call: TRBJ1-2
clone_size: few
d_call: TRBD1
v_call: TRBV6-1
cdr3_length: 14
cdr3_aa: CASRAPDRDYGYTF
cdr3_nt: TGTGCCAGCAGGGCCCCGGACAGGGACTATGGCTACACCTTC

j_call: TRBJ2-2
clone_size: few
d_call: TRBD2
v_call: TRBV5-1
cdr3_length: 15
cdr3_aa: CASSLSAGVPGELFF
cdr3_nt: TGCGCCAGCAGCTTATCGGCGGGAGTGCCCGGGGAGCTGTTTTTT

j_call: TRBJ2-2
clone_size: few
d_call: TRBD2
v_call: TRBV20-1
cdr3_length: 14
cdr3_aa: CSEPGLSFTGELFF
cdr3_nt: TGCAGTGAGCCGGGACTAAGTTTTACCGGGGAGCTGTTTTTT

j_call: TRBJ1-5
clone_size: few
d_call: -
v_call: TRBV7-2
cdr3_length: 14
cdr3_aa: CASSFDSAYQPQHF
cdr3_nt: TGTGCCAGCAGCTTTGACAGCGCGTATCAGCCCCAGCATTTT

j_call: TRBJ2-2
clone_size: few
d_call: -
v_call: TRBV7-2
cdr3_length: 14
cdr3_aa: CASSSAGVGGELFF
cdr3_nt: TGTGCCAGCAGCTCGGCAGGGGTTGGCGGGGAGCTGTTTTTT

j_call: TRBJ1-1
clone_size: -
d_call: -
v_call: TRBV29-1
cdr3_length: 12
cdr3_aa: CSVEEGKAEAFF
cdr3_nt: TGCAGCGTTGAGGAGGGGAAGGCTGAAGCTTTCTTT

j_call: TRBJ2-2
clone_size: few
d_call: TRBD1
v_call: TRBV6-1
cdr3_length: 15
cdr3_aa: CASMATGGYTGELFF
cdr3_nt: TGTGCCAGCATGGCAACAGGGGGGTACACCGGGGAGCTGTTTTTT

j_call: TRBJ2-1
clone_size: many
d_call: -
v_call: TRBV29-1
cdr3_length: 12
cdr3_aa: CSVAGQALGQFF
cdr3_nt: TGCAGCGTTGCGGGGCAGGCGTTAGGGCAGTTCTTC

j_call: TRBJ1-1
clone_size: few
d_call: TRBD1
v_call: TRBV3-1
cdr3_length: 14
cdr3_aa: CASSIQGRETEAFF
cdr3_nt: TGTGCCAGCAGCATACAGGGGCGGGAAACTGAAGCTTTCTTT

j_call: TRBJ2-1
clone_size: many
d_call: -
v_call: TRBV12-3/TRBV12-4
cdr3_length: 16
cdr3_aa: CASSSYAGPQYNEQFF
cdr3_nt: TGTGCCAGCAGTTCCTATGCGGGACCTCAGTACAATGAGCAGTTCTTC

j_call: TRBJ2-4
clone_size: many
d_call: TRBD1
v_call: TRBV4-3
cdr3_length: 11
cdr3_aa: CASSARQGPGF
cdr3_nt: TGCGCCAGCAGCGCCAGACAGGGACCTGGTTTC

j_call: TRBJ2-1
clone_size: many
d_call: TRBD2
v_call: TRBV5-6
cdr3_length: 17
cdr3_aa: CASSSSSGERRVNEQFF
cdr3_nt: TGTGCCAGCAGCTCATCTAGCGGGGAACGGCGAGTCAATGAGCAGTTCTTC

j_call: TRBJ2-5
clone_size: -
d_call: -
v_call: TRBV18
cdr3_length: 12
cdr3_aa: CASSPPEETQYF
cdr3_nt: TGTGCCAGCTCACCGCCTGAAGAGACCCAGTACTTC

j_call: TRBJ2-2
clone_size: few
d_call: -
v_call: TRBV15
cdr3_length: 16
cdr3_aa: CATSRTTGSNTGELFF
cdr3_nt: TGTGCCACCAGCAGAACAACAGGGAGTAACACCGGGGAGCTGTTTTTT

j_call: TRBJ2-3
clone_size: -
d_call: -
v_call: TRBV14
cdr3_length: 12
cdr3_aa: CASSRWSDTQYF
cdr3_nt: TGTGCCAGCAGCCGGTGGTCGGATACGCAGTATTTT

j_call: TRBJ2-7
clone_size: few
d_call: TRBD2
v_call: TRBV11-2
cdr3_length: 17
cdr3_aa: CASSLATSGGRSYEQYF
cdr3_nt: TGTGCCAGCAGCTTAGCCACTAGCGGGGGCCGCTCCTACGAGCAGTACTTC

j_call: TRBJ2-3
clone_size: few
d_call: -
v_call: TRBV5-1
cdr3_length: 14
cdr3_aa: CASSLDSPTDTQYF
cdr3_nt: TGCGCCAGCAGCTTGGACAGCCCAACAGATACGCAGTATTTT

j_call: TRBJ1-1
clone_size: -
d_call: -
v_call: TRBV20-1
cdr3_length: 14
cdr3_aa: CSARDPLEGNEAFF
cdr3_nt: TGCAGTGCTAGAGACCCCCTCGAAGGGAACGAAGCTTTCTTT

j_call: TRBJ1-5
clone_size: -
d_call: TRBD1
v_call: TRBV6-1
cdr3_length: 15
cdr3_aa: CASTDRGRSGQPQHF
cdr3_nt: TGTGCCAGCACGGACAGGGGTAGGTCGGGGCAGCCCCAGCATTTT

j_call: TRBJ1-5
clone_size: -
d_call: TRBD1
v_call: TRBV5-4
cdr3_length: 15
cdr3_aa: CASSHDRGESQPQHF
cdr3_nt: TGTGCCAGCAGCCATGACAGGGGAGAAAGTCAGCCCCAGCATTTT

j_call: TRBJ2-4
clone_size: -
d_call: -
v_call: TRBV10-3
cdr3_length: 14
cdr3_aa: CAISEFQSQNIQYF
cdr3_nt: TGTGCCATCAGTGAGTTTCAGTCCCAAAACATTCAGTACTTC

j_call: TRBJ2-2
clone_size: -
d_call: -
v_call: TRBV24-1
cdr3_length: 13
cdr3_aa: CATGKVGTGELFF
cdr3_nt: TGTGCCACCGGGAAGGTTGGCACCGGGGAGCTGTTTTTT

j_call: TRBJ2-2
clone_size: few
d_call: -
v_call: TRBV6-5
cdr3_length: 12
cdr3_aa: CASSSPTGELFF
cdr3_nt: TGTGCCAGCAGTTCCCCAACCGGGGAGCTGTTTTTT

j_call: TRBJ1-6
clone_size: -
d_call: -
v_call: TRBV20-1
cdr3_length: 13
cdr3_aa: CSAVGGYDSPLHF
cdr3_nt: TGCAGTGCGGTAGGGGGTTACGATTCACCCCTCCACTTT

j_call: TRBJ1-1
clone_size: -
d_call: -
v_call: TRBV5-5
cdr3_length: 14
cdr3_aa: CASSLEWGGTEAFF
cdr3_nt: TGTGCCAGCAGCTTGGAGTGGGGGGGCACTGAAGCTTTCTTT

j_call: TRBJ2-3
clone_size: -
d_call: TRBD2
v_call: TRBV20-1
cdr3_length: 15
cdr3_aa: CSARWTSGQGDTQYF
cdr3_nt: TGCAGTGCTAGATGGACTAGCGGGCAGGGGGATACGCAGTATTTT

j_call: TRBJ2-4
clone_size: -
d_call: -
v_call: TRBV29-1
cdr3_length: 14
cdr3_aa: CSVQDQLAKNIQYF
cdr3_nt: TGCAGCGTTCAGGACCAACTAGCCAAAAACATTCAGTACTTC

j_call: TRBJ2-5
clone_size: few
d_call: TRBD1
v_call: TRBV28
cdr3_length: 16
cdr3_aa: CASRKATGVGEETQYF
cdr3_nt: TGTGCCAGCAGAAAGGCGACAGGGGTGGGCGAGGAGACCCAGTACTTC

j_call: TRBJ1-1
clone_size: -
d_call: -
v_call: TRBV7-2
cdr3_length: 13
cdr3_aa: CASSFGTGAVSFF
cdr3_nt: -

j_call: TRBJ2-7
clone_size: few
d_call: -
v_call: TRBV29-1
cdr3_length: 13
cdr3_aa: CSVEDLRGGEQYF
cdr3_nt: TGCAGCGTTGAAGATTTACGAGGGGGCGAGCAGTACTTC

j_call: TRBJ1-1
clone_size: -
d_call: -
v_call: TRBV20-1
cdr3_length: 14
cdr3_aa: CSARGRQLSPEAFF
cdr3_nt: TGCAGTGCTAGAGGCCGACAGCTTTCACCTGAAGCTTTCTTT

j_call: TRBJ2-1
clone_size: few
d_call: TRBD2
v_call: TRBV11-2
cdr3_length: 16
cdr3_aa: CASSYGTSGRASEQFF
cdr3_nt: TGTGCCAGCAGCTACGGGACTAGCGGGAGGGCCAGTGAGCAGTTCTTC

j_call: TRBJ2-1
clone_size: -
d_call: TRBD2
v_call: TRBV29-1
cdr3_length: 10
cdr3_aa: CSVVGGRAFF
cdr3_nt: TGCAGCGTTGTTGGCGGGAGGGCGTTCTTC

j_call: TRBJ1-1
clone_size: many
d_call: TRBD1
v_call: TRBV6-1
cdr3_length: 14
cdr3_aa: CASSRGGLNTEAFF
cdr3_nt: TGTGCCAGCAGCCGAGGGGGCTTGAACACTGAAGCTTTCTTT

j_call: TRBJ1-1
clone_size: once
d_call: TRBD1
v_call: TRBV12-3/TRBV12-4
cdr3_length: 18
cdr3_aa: CAISLREGWDRAFGEAFF
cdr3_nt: TGTGCCATCAGCCTTAGGGAAGGTTGGGACAGGGCTTTTGGTGAAGCTTTCTTT

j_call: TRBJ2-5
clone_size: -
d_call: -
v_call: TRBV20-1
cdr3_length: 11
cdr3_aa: CSASLAETQYF
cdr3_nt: TGCAGTGCCTCTCTTGCGGAGACCCAGTACTTC

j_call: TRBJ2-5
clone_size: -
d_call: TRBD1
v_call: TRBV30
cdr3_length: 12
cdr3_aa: CAWSTGVGTQYF
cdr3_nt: TGTGCCTGGAGTACAGGGGTAGGGACCCAGTACTTC

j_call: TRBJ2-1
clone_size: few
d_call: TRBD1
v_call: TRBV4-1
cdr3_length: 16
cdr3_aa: CASSLIPGQGGHEQFF
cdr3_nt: TGCGCCAGCAGCCTTATCCCGGGACAGGGGGGTCATGAGCAGTTCTTC

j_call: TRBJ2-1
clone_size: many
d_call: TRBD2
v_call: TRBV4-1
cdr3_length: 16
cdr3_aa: CASSQDTSGSRDEQFF
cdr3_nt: TGCGCCAGCAGCCAAGACACTAGCGGGAGTCGGGATGAGCAGTTCTTC

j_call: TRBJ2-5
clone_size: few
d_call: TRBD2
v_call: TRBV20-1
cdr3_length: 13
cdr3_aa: CSARRGGAETQYF
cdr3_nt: TGCAGTGCTAGGCGGGGGGGGGCGGAGACCCAGTACTTC

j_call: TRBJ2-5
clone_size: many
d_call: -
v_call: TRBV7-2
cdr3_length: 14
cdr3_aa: CASSLAGVQETQYF
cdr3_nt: TGTGCCAGCAGCTTAGCAGGGGTCCAAGAGACCCAGTACTTC

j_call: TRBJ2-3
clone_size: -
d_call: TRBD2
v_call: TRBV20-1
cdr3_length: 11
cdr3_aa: CSARLAGTQYF
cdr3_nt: TGCAGTGCTCGACTAGCCGGGACGCAGTATTTT

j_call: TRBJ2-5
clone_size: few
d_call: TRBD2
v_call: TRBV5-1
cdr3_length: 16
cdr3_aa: CASSPTSGTLQGTQYF
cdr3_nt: TGCGCCAGCAGCCCGACTAGCGGTACTCTCCAGGGGACCCAGTACTTC

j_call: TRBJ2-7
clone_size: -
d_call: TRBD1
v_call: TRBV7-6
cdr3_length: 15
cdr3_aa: CASSQGTGGSDEQYF
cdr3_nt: TGTGCCAGCAGCCAAGGGACAGGGGGCAGCGACGAGCAGTACTTC

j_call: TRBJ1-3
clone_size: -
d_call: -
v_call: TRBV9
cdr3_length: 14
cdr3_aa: CASSVTGLENTIYF
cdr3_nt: TGTGCCAGCAGCGTAACAGGGCTCGAAAACACCATATATTTT

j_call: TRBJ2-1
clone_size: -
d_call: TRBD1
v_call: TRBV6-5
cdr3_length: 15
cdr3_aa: CASSSDRAPYNEQFF
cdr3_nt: TGTGCCAGCAGTTCTGACAGGGCCCCCTACAATGAGCAGTTCTTC

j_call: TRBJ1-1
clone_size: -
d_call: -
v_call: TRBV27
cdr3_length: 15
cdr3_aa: CASSSEWARNTEAFF
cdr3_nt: TGTGCCAGCAGTTCTGAGTGGGCCCGGAACACTGAAGCTTTCTTT

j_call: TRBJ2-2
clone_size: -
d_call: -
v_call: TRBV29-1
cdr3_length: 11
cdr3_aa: CSVERNGELFF
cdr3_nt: TGCAGCGTTGAAAGGAACGGGGAGCTGTTTTTT

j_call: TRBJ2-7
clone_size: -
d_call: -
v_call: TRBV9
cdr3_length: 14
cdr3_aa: CASSPTGGPHEQYF
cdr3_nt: TGTGCCAGCAGCCCCACTGGGGGCCCCCACGAGCAGTACTTC